The 9 T cell receptor beta chains below were found in one sample sequenced in a study of blood T cell repertoires in COVID-19. Clones were sequenced by immunoSEQ multiplex PCR, and TCRdb holds only the in-frame ones, with some missing. Of roughly 400,000 clones in the sample, approximately 91% were seen once. The sequenced material came from PBMCs or T cells enriched from blood (not recorded which). The receptor set was obtained from a woman in her 40s who had been exposed to COVID-19.

The chain couples TRBV5-4 to TRBJ2-7, with 8 bases fitting TRBD2. The CDR3 consists of 13 residues. Per the germline V gene, CDR1 is SGHNT and CDR2 is YYREEE (reference sequence). After removal of 4 bases from V and 6 bases from J, the junction contained 6 bases not matched to a gene. The CDR3 here is CASSPLGRAEQYF. CDR3 nucleotides: TGTGCCAGCAGCCCCCTCGGGAGGGCCGAGCAGTACTTC.

The rearrangement joins TRBV3-1 (or the pseudogene TRBV3-2) to TRBJ2-2, with D possibly matching TRBD2 (5 bases). Trimming removed 5 bases at V and 7 bases at J, with 11 bases between. CDR1 LGHDT and CDR2 YNNKEL come from the germline V gene (reference sequence). CDR3 length equals 13 residues. CDR3 nucleotide sequence: TGTGCCAGCAGCTTTAGCGTGGGCGGGGAGCTGTTTTTT. Protein: CASSFSVGGELFF.

CDR3 sequence (DNA): TGTGCCAGCAGCTTAAGAAAGGCAGGGGCTAACTATGGCTACACCTTC. It specifies CASSLRKAGANYGYTF. The chain has TRBV7-6 and TRBJ1-2; perhaps TRBD1 as D (6 bases). CDR3 length equals 16 residues. Germline-derived CDR1 and CDR2 are SGHVS and FNYEAQ. The germline V and J ends were trimmed by 2 bases and 0 bases, with 13 bases remaining between them.

About this clone itself: The junction shows a germline mismatch at one end, possibly a read error. The V gene is TRBV13, the J gene TRBJ2-7, with TRBD1 identical over 7 bases. CDR3 length: 17 amino acids. CDR1 and CDR2 (germline): PRHDT, FYEKMQ (reference sequence). The CDR3 nucleotides are TGTGCCAGCAGCTCCTCAAGCTTCGAAGTGGACAGGAAGGATGCTAATTTC. Translation gives CASSSSSFEVDRKDANF.

The chain combines TRBV11-2 with TRBJ1-2; 12 nucleotides align to TRBD1. The germline gives CDR1 SGHAT, CDR2 FQNNGV. The CDR3 is 15 amino acids. V trimming: 1 base; J trimming: 6 bases; junction bases outside the gene matches: 3. This chain's CDR3 is CASSLAGQGAHGYTF. CDR3 in DNA: TGTGCCAGCAGCTTAGCGGGACAGGGGGCCCATGGCTACACCTTC.

The J gene is TRBJ1-5, the V gene TRBV12-3 or TRBV12-4; TRBD1 is a possible D gene (6 bases). V was pared by 7 bases and J by 4 bases, with 8 bases between. This CDR3 contains 12 residues. The CDR3 sequence: CASTTGNQPQHF. CDR3 bases: TGTGCCAGCACCACAGGGAATCAGCCCCAGCATTTT.

This clone was seen a single time. The rearrangement uses TRBV5-3 and TRBJ2-1, with 8 nucleotides matching TRBD2. TRBV5-3 is treated as an ORF (open reading frame) with a function not yet certain. V trimming: 6 bases; J trimming: 9 bases; junction bases outside the gene matches: 8. CDR3 length: 13 amino acids. CDR3 protein: CARKWLAGFEQFF. The CDR3 nucleotides are TGTGCCAGAAAGTGGCTAGCGGGTTTTGAGCAGTTCTTC.

The chain employs TRBV4-1 and TRBJ1-3; no reliable D call. Germline values: CDR1 MGHRA, CDR2 YSYEKL. The germline V and J ends were trimmed by 0 bases and 4 bases, with 10 bases remaining between them. The CDR3 spans 15 residues. The CDR3 loop reads CASSQDSGLGNTIYF. The CDR3, as DNA: TGCGCCAGCAGCCAAGATTCCGGGTTAGGAAACACCATATATTTT.

This clone was detected only once. V gene TRBV24-1 combines with J gene TRBJ1-5; the match to TRBD1 covers 8 bases. V was pared by 6 bases and J by 7 bases, with 4 bases of the junction left unmatched. Germline V gives CDR1 KGHDR, CDR2 SFDVKD. The CDR3 is 13 amino acids. The CDR3 nucleotides read TGTGCCACCAGTTCGACAGGGGAACAGCCCCAGCATTTT. Translated, it gives CATSSTGEQPQHF.